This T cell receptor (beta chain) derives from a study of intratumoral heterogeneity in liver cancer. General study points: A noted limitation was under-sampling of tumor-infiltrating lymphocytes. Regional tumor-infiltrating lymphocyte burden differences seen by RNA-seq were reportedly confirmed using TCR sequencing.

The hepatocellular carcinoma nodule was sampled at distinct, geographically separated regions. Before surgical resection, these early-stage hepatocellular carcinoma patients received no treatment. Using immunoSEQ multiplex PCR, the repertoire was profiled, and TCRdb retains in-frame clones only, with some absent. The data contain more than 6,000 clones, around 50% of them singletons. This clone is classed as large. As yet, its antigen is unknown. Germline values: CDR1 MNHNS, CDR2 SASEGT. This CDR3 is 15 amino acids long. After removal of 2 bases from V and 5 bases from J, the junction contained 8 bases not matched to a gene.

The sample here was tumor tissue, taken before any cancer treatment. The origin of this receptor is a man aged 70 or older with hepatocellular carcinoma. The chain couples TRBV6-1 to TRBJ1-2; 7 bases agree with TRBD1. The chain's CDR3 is CASSETAGGRYGYTF. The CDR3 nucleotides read TGTGCCAGCAGTGAAACGGCAGGGGGTCGATATGGCTACACCTTC.